This T cell receptor beta chain was identified in a study of T-cell reconstitution after alpha-beta-depleted transplantation in children. Trimming removed 0 bases at V and 0 bases at J, with 17 bases between. CDR3 size: 19 residues. Preparation of the TCRbeta library involved a method that used unique molecular identifiers. TCRdb used MiXCR to reprocess the PCR reads, holding one entry per CDR3 protein. The sample has around 500,000 distinct CDR3 sequences; approximately 13% are singletons. Sequencing used PBMCs from the stem cell graft donor, obtained from the stem cell graft. This sequence was found in a human donor who donated a stem cell graft to a child with combined immunodeficiency. This chain joins TRBV12-3 or TRBV12-4 and TRBJ1-4; D may be TRBD1 (5 bases). CDR3 region: CASSLATGFSLPTNEKLFF. DNA of the CDR3: TGTGCCAGCAGTTTAGCCACAGGTTTCTCCCTTCCAACTAATGAAAAACTGTTTTTT.